The 8 T cell receptor beta chains below come from one sample, sequenced in a study of blood T cell repertoires in COVID-19. TCRdb's copy holds only in-frame clones and misses some; the assay was immunoSEQ multiplex PCR. The repertoire has 150,000 to 180,000 clones, about 89% of them found once; the top ten carry approximately 0.55%. Sequenced sample: peripheral blood. The source of these receptors is a man aged 45-60 years with acute or convalescent COVID-19.

This chain joins TRBV10-3 and TRBJ1-2; 7 positions match TRBD1. The CDR3 extends over 12 amino acids. V trimming: 5 bases; J trimming: 8 bases; junction bases outside the gene matches: 5. CDR1 and CDR2 from the germline V gene are ENHRY and SYGVKD. In nucleotides, the CDR3 is TGTGCCATCAGTCAACAGGGGAGAGGCTACACCTTC. Its translation is CAISQQGRGYTF.

The CDR3: CASSLGGSSRVEQFF. The CDR3 DNA reads TGTGCCAGCAGCTTAGGCGGCAGCTCCCGGGTTGAGCAGTTCTTC. J is TRBJ2-1 and V is TRBV7-2; D gene unclear. The germline V gene encodes CDR1 SGHTA and CDR2 FQGNSA. This CDR3 spans 15 amino acids. Trimming pared 1 base from V and 9 bases from J, leaving 16 bases between.

This clone was detected once. The chain carries TRBV9 and TRBJ1-2; 12 positions agree with TRBD1. The CDR3 extends over 17 amino acids. Germline lookup yields CDR1 SGDLS and CDR2 YYNGEE. After removal of 0 bases from V and 8 bases from J, the junction contained 11 bases not matched to a gene. The CDR3 is CASSVEITGQGAEGYTF. The CDR3, as DNA: TGTGCCAGCAGCGTAGAGATCACGGGACAGGGGGCAGAAGGCTACACCTTC.

V and J are TRBV28 and TRBJ2-1, with D perhaps TRBD1 (5 bases). Trimming took off 3 bases at V and 8 bases at J, with 14 bases between the two ends. The germline gives CDR1 MDHEN, CDR2 SYDVKM. This CDR3 has 14 amino acids. CDR3 sequence: CASSFLSRADEQFF. Here the CDR3 DNA reads TGTGCCAGCAGTTTTCTCTCCAGGGCCGATGAGCAGTTCTTC. The full variable domain, rest sourced from reference TRBV28 and TRBJ2-1, is DVKVTQSSRYLVKRTGEKVFLECVQDMDHENMFWYRQDPGLGLRLIYFSYDVKMKEKGDIPEGYSVSREKKERFSLILESASTNQTSMYLCASSFLSRADEQFFGPGTRLTVL.

This CDR3 reads CASSLTGRGTEAFF. The CDR3 DNA is TGTGCCAGCAGTTTAACAGGGCGAGGAACTGAAGCTTTCTTT. The gene calls are TRBV28 and TRBJ1-1; D is possibly TRBD1 (6 bases). CDR1 MDHEN and CDR2 SYDVKM come from the germline V gene. Trimming cost V 2 bases and J 5 bases, with 12 bases left between them. The CDR3 consists of 14 residues.

V usage is TRBV5-1 and J usage is TRBJ2-1; TRBD2 is a possible D gene (7 bases). V dropped 7 bases and J dropped 5 bases, with 16 bases sitting between them. This CDR3 spans 14 amino acids. Germline CDR1 is SGHRS and CDR2 is YFSETQ. This CDR3 reads CASALGGAHNEQFF. CDR3 nucleotide sequence: TGCGCCAGCGCGTTGGGGGGGGCCCACAATGAGCAGTTCTTC.

The CDR3 sequence: CASSTWGGLGANVLTF. DNA for the CDR3: TGTGCCAGCAGTACGTGGGGGGGCCTCGGGGCCAACGTCCTGACTTTC. The genes are TRBV28 and TRBJ2-6; TRBD2 might be the D (7 bases). The CDR3 is 16 residues long. Trimming took off 5 bases at V and 4 bases at J, with 15 bases between the two ends. CDR1 and CDR2 from the germline V gene are MDHEN and SYDVKM. The complete variable domain, with remaining parts taken from reference TRBV28 and TRBJ2-6, reads DVKVTQSSRYLVKRTGEKVFLECVQDMDHENMFWYRQDPGLGLRLIYFSYDVKMKEKGDIPEGYSVSREKKERFSLILESASTNQTSMYLCASSTWGGLGANVLTFGAGSRLTVL.

The chain carries TRBV27 and TRBJ2-4; TRBD2 aligns across 10 bases. There are 15 residues in the CDR3. CDR1 is MNHEY, CDR2 SMNVEV, per germline (reference sequence). The V segment lost 4 bases and the J segment 7 bases; nucleotides outside the gene matches: 7. The CDR3 protein is CASSYSGGALNIQYF. The CDR3 DNA follows: TGTGCCAGCAGTTACAGCGGGGGGGCCTTGAACATTCAGTACTTC.